The subject of this entry is one T cell receptor beta chain. The sample originates from a study of blood T cell repertoires in COVID-19. For the study at large: There were acute and convalescent COVID-19 samples, and they came from the United States, Italy and Spain. In each case, the material was cDNA or gDNA derived from T cells, B-cell-depleted T cells, or PBMCs.

Per germline, CDR1 SGHTA and CDR2 FQGNSA. With 5 bases removed from V and 11 bases from J, the gap between germline ends came to 15 bases. The CDR3 totals 12 residues. In the original analysis: Researchers report that nucleated cell counts were estimated from reference gene primer amplification. TCRdb keeps only in-frame clones here, not all; method: immunoSEQ multiplex PCR. V and J calls and clone size are given by that table; D and trimming were obtained from the DNA. The sample holds about 210,000 clones, over 70% seen once. The source material was peripheral blood. The chain links TRBV7-2 to TRBJ1-1; possible D gene TRBD1, 5 bases. The clonotype comes from a man between 45 and 60 years old with active or convalescent COVID-19. This CDR3 reads CASSARGVVAFF. DNA of the CDR3: TGTGCCAGCAGCGCTAGGGGTGTTGTGGCTTTCTTT.